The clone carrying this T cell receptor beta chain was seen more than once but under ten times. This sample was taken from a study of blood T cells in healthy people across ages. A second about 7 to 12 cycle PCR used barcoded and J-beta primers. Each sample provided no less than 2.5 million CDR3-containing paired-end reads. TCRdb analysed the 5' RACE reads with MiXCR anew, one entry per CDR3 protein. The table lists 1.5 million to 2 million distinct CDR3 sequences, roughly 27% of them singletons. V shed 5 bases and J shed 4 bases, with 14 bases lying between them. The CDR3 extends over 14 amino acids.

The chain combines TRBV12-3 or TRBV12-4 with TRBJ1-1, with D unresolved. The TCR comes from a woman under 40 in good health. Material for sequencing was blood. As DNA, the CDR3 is TGTGCCAGCAGTGCCCGGGATCTGGTCACTGAAGCTTTCTTT. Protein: CASSARDLVTEAFF.